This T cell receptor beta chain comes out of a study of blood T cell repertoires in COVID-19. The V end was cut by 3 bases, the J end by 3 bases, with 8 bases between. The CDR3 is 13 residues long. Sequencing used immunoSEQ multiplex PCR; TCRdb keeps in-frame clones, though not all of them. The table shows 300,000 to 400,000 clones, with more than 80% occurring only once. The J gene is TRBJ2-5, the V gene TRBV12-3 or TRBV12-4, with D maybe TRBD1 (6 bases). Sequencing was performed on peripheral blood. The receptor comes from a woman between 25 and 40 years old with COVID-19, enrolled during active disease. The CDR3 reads CASSFGGEETQYF. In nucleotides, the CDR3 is TGTGCCAGCAGTTTTGGGGGCGAAGAGACCCAGTACTTC.